This entry is about one T cell receptor (beta chain). What it binds is not known. The CDR3 length is 18 residues. The germline V gene has CDR1 SGHDT and CDR2 YYEEEE. Losses at the gene ends were 0 bases for V and 4 bases for J; bases not matched to a gene: 12. There were only Caucasian adults among the donors, and all lived in Nashville, Tennessee. The sample belongs to a study of shared clonotypes between healthy human individuals. Notes on the study in general: Donors were few, which limited the genetic and exposure-history diversity represented.

The method was immunoSEQ multiplex PCR; TCRdb's version includes in-frame clones alone and lacks a portion of them. The sample contains roughly 320,000 clones, about nine tenths of which appear only once. The chain is built from TRBV5-6 and TRBJ2-1; 8 bases are a match to TRBD1. This TCR derives from a man aged 18 to 29 in good health. The sample was memory CD8+ T cells sorted from blood. The subset was: CD45RO+ cells pooled with CCR7-negative TemRA cells. The CDR3 loop is CASSLAQRLQGEYNEQFF. In DNA form, the CDR3 reads TGTGCCAGCAGCTTGGCCCAACGCTTACAGGGGGAGTACAATGAGCAGTTCTTC.